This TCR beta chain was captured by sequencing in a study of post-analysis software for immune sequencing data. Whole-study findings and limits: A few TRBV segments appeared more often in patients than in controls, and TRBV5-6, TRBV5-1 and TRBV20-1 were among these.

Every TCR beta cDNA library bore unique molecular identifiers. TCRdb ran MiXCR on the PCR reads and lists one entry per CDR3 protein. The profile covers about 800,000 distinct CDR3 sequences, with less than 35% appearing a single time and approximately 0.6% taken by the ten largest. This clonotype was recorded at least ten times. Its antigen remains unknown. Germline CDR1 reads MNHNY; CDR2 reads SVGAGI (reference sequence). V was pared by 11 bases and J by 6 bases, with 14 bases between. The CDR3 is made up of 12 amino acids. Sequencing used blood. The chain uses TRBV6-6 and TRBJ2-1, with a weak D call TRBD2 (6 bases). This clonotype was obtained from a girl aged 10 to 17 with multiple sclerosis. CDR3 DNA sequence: TGTGCCCTAGGGGACTCTGTCAATGAGCAGTTCTTC. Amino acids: CALGDSVNEQFF.